This T cell receptor (beta chain) was identified in a study of blood T cell repertoires in COVID-19. The overall study: The United States, Italy and Spain were the sources of the acute and convalescent COVID-19 samples. T cells, B-cell-depleted T cells, or PBMCs supplied cDNA or gDNA.

Per the authors' pipeline: Nucleated cell counts were estimated from reference gene primer amplification. Sequencing used immunoSEQ multiplex PCR; TCRdb keeps in-frame clones, though not all of them. V, J and clone size reflect that table, while D and trimming were determined from the DNA. The sample records approximately 150,000 clones, about 87% being singletons. The sample was peripheral blood. This receptor was taken from a woman aged 50 to 65 with acute or convalescent COVID-19.

The CDR3 DNA reads as TGCAGTGTGAACAGACCCAATGAGCAGTTCTTC. Translating gives CSVNRPNEQFF. This chain uses TRBV20-1 with TRBJ2-1, with D hard to call. This CDR3 comprises 11 residues. The V end was cut by 7 bases, the J end by 6 bases, with 10 bases between. Germline V gives CDR1 DFQATT, CDR2 SNEGSKA (reference sequence).